Listed here are 21 T cell receptor beta chains from one sample, sequenced in a study of cytomegalovirus exposure and HLA in healthy donors. PCR used 60 Vbeta primers and 13 Jbeta primers. Only in-frame clones appear in the TCRdb table, and some are missing; sequencing was by immunoSEQ multiplex PCR. This sample's table reports around 210,000 clones. Material: PBMCs. The receptors were sampled from a girl aged 2 to 9 in good health and CMV-seropositive.

The V call is TRBV4-1, the J call TRBJ1-1; no clear D gene. Germline V gene sequence: CDR1 MGHRA, CDR2 YSYEKL. CDR3 length: 15 residues. The V and J ends lost 4 bases and 11 bases respectively, with 23 bases between them. This CDR3 reads CASSPTQKTRGDAFF. In nucleotides, the CDR3 is TGCGCCAGCAGCCCCACCCAGAAGACCCGCGGAGACGCTTTCTTT.

The rearrangement joins TRBV21-1 to TRBJ2-1; the table's D call, TRBD2, was not checked against the DNA. TRBV21-1 is shown as a pseudogene. The CDR3 runs to 13 residues. The CDR3 bases are TGTGCCAGCAGCGATACGGGCTACAATGAGCAGTTCTTC. Its protein product is CASSDTGYNEQFF.

This chain connects TRBV5-8 to TRBJ1-2; tentative D call: TRBD1 (5 bases). Deletions cut 4 bases from V and 3 bases from J, with 13 bases between. The V gene's germline CDR1 is SGHTS and CDR2 YDEGEE. This CDR3 is built from 14 residues. The CDR3 here is CASSPLGRDYGYTF. DNA of the CDR3: TGTGCCAGCAGCCCCCTGGGCAGGGACTATGGCTACACCTTC. Variable domain in full (rest from reference TRBV5-8 and TRBJ1-2): EAGVTQSPTHLIKTRGQQATLRCSPISGHTSVYWYQQALGLGLQFLLWYDEGEERNRGNFPPRFSGRQFPNYSSELNVNALELEDSALYLCASSPLGRDYGYTFGSGTRLTVV.

CDR3 residues: CASSQGTIKGSETQYF. The DNA for the CDR3 is TGCGCCAGCAGCCAAGGGACTATAAAGGGAAGTGAGACCCAGTACTTC. This chain connects TRBV5-1 to TRBJ2-5; 7 nucleotides match TRBD2. V shed 4 bases, J shed 5 bases, and the junction held 14 bases outside the gene matches. The CDR3 length is 16 residues. The germline gives CDR1 SGHRS, CDR2 YFSETQ.

V gene TRBV6-5 combines with J gene TRBJ2-7; 9 bases align to TRBD1. With 9 bases clipped from V and 6 bases from J, the junction kept 12 bases outside the gene matches. CDR3 length: 14 residues. Germline V CDR1 and CDR2: MNHEY, SVGAGI. This CDR3 reads CASKPGQGFFEQYF. CDR3 DNA: TGTGCCAGTAAACCGGGACAGGGATTCTTCGAGCAGTACTTC.

The chain uses TRBV6-4 and TRBJ2-4; 10 nucleotides agree with TRBD2. The CDR3 consists of 18 residues. The V gene end was trimmed by 6 bases and the J gene end by 1 base; junction bases not matched to a gene: 12. CDR1 is MRHNA and CDR2 is SNTAGT in the germline V gene. The CDR3 protein is CASSPGLAGDVAKNIQYF. In nucleotides, the CDR3 is TGTGCCAGCAGCCCGGGTCTAGCGGGAGACGTCGCCAAAAACATTCAGTACTTC.

The chain carries TRBV28 and TRBJ1-4, with no clear D. The CDR3 length is 15 residues. V lost 2 bases and J lost 5, with 12 bases in between. Germline loops: CDR1 MDHEN, CDR2 SYDVKM. The CDR3 DNA reads TGTGCCAGCAGTTTAAGCGGCCTAGAAAATGAAAAACTGTTTTTT. Translated: CASSLSGLENEKLFF.

The chain employs TRBV2 and TRBJ2-7; 7 bases map to TRBD2. The CDR3 runs 15 residues. After removal of 6 bases from V and 3 bases from J, the junction contained 11 bases not matched to a gene. Per germline, CDR1 SNHLY and CDR2 FYNNEI. CDR3 nucleotides: TGTGCCAGCAGCTCTCCGGGGGGATCTTACTACGAGCAGTACTTC. Amino acids: CASSSPGGSYYEQYF.

This rearrangement joins TRBV10-1 to TRBJ2-1, with 10 bases fitting TRBD2. V shed 6 bases and J 5 bases; nucleotides not matched to a gene: 7. CDR1 WNHNN and CDR2 SYGVQD come from the germline V gene (reference sequence). This CDR3 spans 15 amino acids. The CDR3 reads CASRPTSGKDNEQFF. Here the CDR3 DNA reads TGCGCCAGCAGGCCCACTAGCGGGAAGGACAATGAGCAGTTCTTC.

This chain links TRBV4-2 with TRBJ2-1, with 8 bases matching TRBD2. The germline V gene encodes CDR1 LGHNA and CDR2 YNFKEQ. Unmatched junction bases numbered 13, after V lost 1 base and J lost 5 bases. The CDR3 runs to 18 residues. This chain's CDR3 is CASSQGYRTSKTHNEQFF. The CDR3 nucleotides are TGTGCCAGCAGCCAAGGTTATAGGACTAGCAAGACACACAATGAGCAGTTCTTC.

The V call is TRBV29-1, the J call TRBJ2-5; 12 positions match TRBD1. This CDR3 has 16 residues. CDR1 SQVTM and CDR2 ANQGSEA come from the germline V gene. V lost 3 bases to trimming and J lost 5 bases; unmatched junction nucleotides: 10. As DNA, the CDR3 is TGCAGCGTTGACACAATGGGGGACAGGGGGCGGGAGACCCAGTACTTC. Translation: CSVDTMGDRGRETQYF.

This chain uses TRBV28 with TRBJ2-5; 9 bases are a match to TRBD1. V trimming: 0 bases; J trimming: 3 bases; junction bases outside the gene matches: 2. Germline V CDR1 and CDR2: MDHEN, SYDVKM. The CDR3 length is 15 residues. The CDR3 here is CASSLWGTGKETQYF. The CDR3 DNA reads TGTGCCAGCAGTTTATGGGGGACAGGGAAAGAGACCCAGTACTTC.

J is TRBJ2-3 and V is TRBV7-9; unclear D gene. Germline V gene lookup returns CDR1 SEHNR and CDR2 FQNEAQ (reference sequence). CDR3 length equals 15 residues. V shed 1 base and J shed 0 bases, with 8 bases lying between them. The CDR3 bases are TGTGCCAGCAGCTTAGTTGCCGGGAGCACAGATACGCAGTATTTT. The encoded protein is CASSLVAGSTDTQYF.

The chain has TRBV19 and TRBJ2-3; TRBD1 agrees at 7 bases. Per germline, CDR1 LNHDA and CDR2 SQIVND (reference sequence). CDR3 size: 15 residues. After removal of 3 bases from V and 2 bases from J, the junction contained 5 bases not matched to a gene. As DNA, the CDR3 is TGTGCCAGTAGTATTAGACAGGGTCACACAGATACGCAGTATTTT. It encodes CASSIRQGHTDTQYF. Based on the CDR3 plus reference TRBV19 and TRBJ2-3, the full variable domain is DGGITQSPKYLFRKEGQNVTLSCEQNLNHDAMYWYRQDPGQGLRLIYYSQIVNDFQKGDIAEGYSVSREKKESFPLTVTSAQKNPTAFYLCASSIRQGHTDTQYFGPGTRLTVL.

The V call is TRBV27, the J call TRBJ2-3; D perhaps matches TRBD2 (5 bases). V was clipped by 5 bases and J by 2 bases, with 11 bases between them. Germline V gives CDR1 MNHEY, CDR2 SMNVEV (reference sequence). The CDR3 is 14 amino acids. CDR3: CASSRSAYTDTQYF. The CDR3 nucleotides read TGTGCCAGCAGTCGTAGCGCCTACACAGATACGCAGTATTTT.

This chain uses TRBV5-1 with TRBJ2-1; 7 bases match TRBD2. Trimming cost V 0 bases and J 4 bases; bases outside gene matches: 10. This CDR3 is 17 amino acids long. Germline CDR1 SGHRS, CDR2 YFSETQ. CDR3 in DNA: TGCGCCAGCAGCTTGGCGGTCGGGCTAGCGGAGTACAATGAGCAGTTCTTC. Residues: CASSLAVGLAEYNEQFF.

This chain joins TRBV28 and TRBJ2-7, with D perhaps matching TRBD1 (6 bases). Trimming took off 3 bases at V and 0 bases at J, with 15 bases between the two ends. The germline CDR1 and CDR2 sequences are MDHEN and SYDVKM. This CDR3 has 16 residues. CDR3 amino acids: CASSFPGGGNSYEQYF. CDR3 sequence (DNA): TGTGCCAGCAGTTTTCCTGGGGGCGGAAACTCCTACGAGCAGTACTTC.

The CDR3 DNA is TGCGCCAGCAGGTCCCTAGCCCTAGACACCGGGGAGCTGTTTTTT. Protein: CASRSLALDTGELFF. The V gene is TRBV5-1, the J gene TRBJ2-2; maybe TRBD2 (5 bases). CDR1 is SGHRS, CDR2 YFSETQ, per germline. CDR3 length: 15 residues. V lost 5 bases to trimming and J lost 3 bases, with 14 bases between them.

The rearrangement links TRBV4-1 to TRBJ1-5; no firm D call. The V gene's germline CDR1 is MGHRA and CDR2 YSYEKL. The CDR3 totals 17 residues. Trimming stripped 2 bases from V and 0 bases from J, with 14 bases between. This chain's CDR3 is CASSQPTRRDSNQPQHF. CDR3 nucleotides: TGCGCCAGCAGCCAACCGACGAGGCGCGATAGCAATCAGCCCCAGCATTTT.

This sequence joins TRBV2 and TRBJ2-7; TRBD2 might be the D (6 bases). The germline gives CDR1 SNHLY, CDR2 FYNNEI. CDR3 length equals 12 residues. V lost 6 bases and J lost 9, with 15 bases in between. The CDR3 DNA is TGTGCCAGCAGATATCTAGCGATAGTGCAGTACTTC. Its protein product is CASRYLAIVQYF.

The V call is TRBV29-1, the J call TRBJ1-4, with a weak D call TRBD1 (5 bases). V lost 4 bases and J 8 bases, leaving 14 bases between the germline ends. The CDR3 is 13 residues long. Germline CDR1 and CDR2: SQVTM and ANQGSEA. The CDR3 protein is CSVATVKGEKLFF. As DNA, the CDR3 is TGCAGCGTTGCGACAGTGAAGGGCGAAAAACTGTTTTTT.